This TCR beta chain was sequenced in a study of CDR3 diversity in severe acne. TCRdb re-called the PCR reads through MiXCR, storing one row per CDR3 protein. The sample holds roughly 100,000 distinct CDR3 sequences; 51% are singletons and the top ten take roughly an eighth. The V and J ends lost 5 bases and 6 bases, in that order; junction bases with no gene match: 2. CDR1 SEHNR and CDR2 FQNEAQ come from the germline V gene (reference sequence). There are 13 residues in the CDR3. The specimen was blood. The receptor was derived from a male donor with acne. The chain couples TRBV7-9 to TRBJ2-2; 8 bases line up with TRBD1. CDR3 sequence reads: CASSPQGAGELFF. CDR3 nucleotide sequence: TGTGCCAGCAGCCCACAGGGGGCCGGGGAGCTGTTTTTT.